This paragraph covers one T cell receptor beta chain sequence. Antigen unknown. Arm-PCR of CDR3 regions and iRepertoire HTBI primers were used to build TCR beta libraries. One entry per CDR3 protein results from TCRdb running MiXCR on the multiplex PCR reads. The table has 350,000 to 450,000 distinct CDR3 sequences, 14% to 15% seen once. The time point: newly diagnosed GD, antithyroid drugs for less than 3 months. From PBMCs, RNA was extracted and then used to make the TCR library. Germline V gene sequence: CDR1 MNHEY, CDR2 SMNVEV (reference sequence). Germline trimming cut 6 bases from V and 4 bases from J; bases unmatched to any gene: 4. CDR3 length: 13 residues. This sample was included in a study of regulatory T cells in long-lasting Graves disease. Study results and limitations: The TCR repertoire of persistent Graves' patients was less diverse than that of newly diagnosed ones. Thyroid tissue was not studied; only peripheral blood was. Persistent disease showed a preference for TRBV28, TRBJ1-2 and TRBJ2-5.

The same data also went into a second study, on T cells in Graves' hyperthyroidism and ophthalmopathy.

Specimen: peripheral blood mononuclear cells (PBMCs), collected at new diagnosis, from a patient treated with antithyroid drugs. The clonotype was recovered from a woman aged 25 to 39 with Graves disease. The chain is built from TRBV27 and TRBJ2-5; 8 nucleotides match TRBD1. The CDR3 sequence: CASRRTGLETQYF. Written as DNA, the CDR3 is TGTGCCAGCAGGAGGACAGGGCTAGAGACCCAGTACTTC.